Reported below is one T cell receptor beta chain. The antigen is unknown. Losses at the gene ends were 11 bases for V and 6 bases for J; bases not matched to a gene: 9. This CDR3 contains 12 residues. CDR1 LNHDA and CDR2 SQIVND come from the germline V gene (reference sequence). The sample belongs to a study of T cell responses to AZD1222 COVID-19 vaccine. TCRdb's copy holds only in-frame clones and misses some; the assay was immunoSEQ multiplex PCR. The sample has 65,000 to 70,000 clones, 88% seen once. Overall study results and limits: Baseline antibody screening turned up just a handful of seropositive AZD1222 recipients. Spike was spanned by vaccine-associated CD4 TCRs, with dominance at 160-218 and 743-854.

The V and J genes are TRBV19 and TRBJ2-7; 8 nucleotides align to TRBD1. The receptor was derived from an adult in good health. Sequencing was performed on peripheral blood, taken on day 0 of AZD1222 vaccination. The CDR3 DNA reads TGTGCCGCGTCCGGGACAGGTGGCGAGCAGTACTTC. This encodes CAASGTGGEQYF.